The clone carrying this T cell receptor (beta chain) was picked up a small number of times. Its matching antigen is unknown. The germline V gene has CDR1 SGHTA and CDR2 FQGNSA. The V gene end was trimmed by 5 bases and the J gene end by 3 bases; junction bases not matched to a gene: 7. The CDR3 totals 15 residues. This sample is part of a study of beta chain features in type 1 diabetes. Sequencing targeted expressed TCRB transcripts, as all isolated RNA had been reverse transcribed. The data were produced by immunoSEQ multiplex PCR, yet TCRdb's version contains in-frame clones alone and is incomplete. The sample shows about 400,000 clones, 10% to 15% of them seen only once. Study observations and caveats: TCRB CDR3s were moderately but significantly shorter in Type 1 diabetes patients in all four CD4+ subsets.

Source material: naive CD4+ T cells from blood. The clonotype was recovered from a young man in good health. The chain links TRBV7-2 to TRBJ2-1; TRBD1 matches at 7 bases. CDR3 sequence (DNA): TGTGCCAGCAGCCGTATACAGGGGATCTACAATGAGCAGTTCTTC. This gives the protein CASSRIQGIYNEQFF.